This record looks at one T cell receptor beta chain sequence and its context. Antigen unknown. Trimming at V came to 4 bases and at J to 10 bases, leaving 12 bases not matched to a gene. CDR3 length: 15 amino acids. Germline lookup yields CDR1 SGHKS and CDR2 YYEKEE (reference sequence). The repertoire was sequenced with immunoSEQ multiplex PCR; TCRdb's copy has only in-frame clones and lacks some. Among 80,000 or so clones listed, 84% were seen once. This sample stems from a study of OX40 agonist ivuxolimab in advanced cancers. For the study at large: Patients received ivuxolimab, an intravenous treatment, every 2 weeks at 0.01 to 10 mg/kg. Hepatocellular carcinoma, melanoma, renal cell or head and neck cancer affected the dose-escalation patients. Study observations and caveats: No antigen was identified for the clonally expanded peripheral T cells. Both blood CD4+ and CD8+ T cells showed clonal growth by week 6 at 0.1 to 3.0 mg/kg.

The chain recombines TRBV5-5 with TRBJ1-5, with 9 positions matching TRBD1. The TCR sequence derives from an adult with an advanced solid tumor such as melanoma, head and neck, liver or kidney cancer. This specimen consisted of CD4+ or CD8+ T cells sorted from blood, obtained in a trial of the OX40 agonist ivuxolimab. This CDR3 reads CASSEGTGWSIPQHF. CDR3 nucleotides: TGTGCCAGCAGCGAGGGGACAGGGTGGTCAATCCCCCAGCATTTT.